This T cell receptor beta chain was identified in a study of T cell repertoires in cytomegalovirus infection. Study-level information: HLA-B-restricted CMV epitopes that are well studied were used alongside recently identified HLA-C-restricted ones. Public TCR beta signature analysis indicated the presence of both CMV infection and matching HLA type. Findings and limits, study-wide: Ex vivo, HLA-C-restricted CMV-specific TCR beta clonotypes prevailed over the rest of the response. Of the TCR beta families, the public ones yielded a cumulative frequency that identified carriers of CMV plus the relevant HLA.

This clonotype appeared a few times. The antigen remains undetermined. TCRdb recomputed calls from the reads with MiXCR, one row per CDR3 protein. The sample shows 650,000 to 900,000 distinct CDR3 sequences, roughly 33% of them seen only once. Germline V gives CDR1 DFQATT, CDR2 SNEGSKA (reference sequence). Deletions cut 0 bases from V and 0 bases from J, with 11 bases between. The CDR3 loop spans 15 amino acids. This receptor was identified in a human donor in good health (CMV status not recorded). Some clones in this sample may be carry-over from other donors' samples. J is TRBJ1-1 and V is TRBV20-1; D gene ambiguous. The sample was cultured CD8+ T cells from PBMCs, taken from culture after CMV antigen stimulation. CDR3 nucleotides: TGCAGTGCTAGAGAGCAGCCGTATGTGAACACTGAAGCTTTCTTT. It specifies CSAREQPYVNTEAFF.